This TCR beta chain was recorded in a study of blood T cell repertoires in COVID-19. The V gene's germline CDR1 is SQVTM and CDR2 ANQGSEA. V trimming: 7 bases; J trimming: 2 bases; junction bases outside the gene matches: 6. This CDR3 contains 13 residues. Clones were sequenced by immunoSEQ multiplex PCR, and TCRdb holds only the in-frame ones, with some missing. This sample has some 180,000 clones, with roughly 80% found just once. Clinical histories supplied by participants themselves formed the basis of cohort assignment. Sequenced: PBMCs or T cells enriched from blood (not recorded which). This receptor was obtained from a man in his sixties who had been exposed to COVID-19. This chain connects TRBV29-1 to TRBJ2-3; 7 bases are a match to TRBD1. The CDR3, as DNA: TGCAGCGCCGCCGGGACAGCCACAGATACGCAGTATTTT. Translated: CSAAGTATDTQYF.